A single sample is the source of the 6 T cell receptor beta chains below, sequenced in a study of T cell repertoires in cytomegalovirus infection (dated by TCRdb to the late 2010s). The listed sequencing device is Illumina HiSeq 1500. TCRdb reanalyzed the raw reads on its own, using fastp at Q25 for trimming and MiXCR for clone calling, and kept in-frame beta chains. Each CDR3 protein gets just one entry, which takes the most common genes and DNA from the rows behind it. Recorded for this sample are approximately 140,000 distinct CDR3 sequences; about 6.5% of them occurred a single time. The ten largest account for more than 15% of the sample. Sequencing used PBMCs. Receptor source: a human donor in good health (CMV status not recorded). Some clones in this sample may be carry-over from other donors' samples.

There are many counts of this clonotype. The rearrangement links TRBV7-9 to TRBJ2-5; no definite D call. Germline V CDR1 and CDR2: SEHNR, FQNEAQ (reference sequence). This CDR3 spans 12 amino acids. V was pared by 0 bases and J by 5 bases, with 4 bases between. CDR3 sequence reads: CASSLASETQYF. As DNA, the CDR3 is TGTGCCAGCAGCTTAGCCAGCGAGACCCAGTACTTC.

Concerning this clonotype: A much larger clone is a single base away; this may be a read error. The chain links TRBV12-3 or TRBV12-4 to TRBJ1-5; D possibly corresponds to TRBD1 (6 bases). The CDR3 length is 15 residues. CDR3 in amino acids: CASSLGGQSNRPQHF. CDR3 nucleotides: TGTGCCAGCAGTTTGGGGGGGCAAAGCAATCGGCCCCAGCATTTT.

About this clonotype itself: A much larger clone differs by one base, so this may be a read error. The V call is TRBV6-2 or TRBV6-3, the J call TRBJ2-7; 12 bases fit TRBD2. CDR1 and CDR2 (germline): MNHEY, SVGEGT. The CDR3 is made up of 15 amino acids. CDR3 sequence (DNA): TGTGCCAGCAGACACGGACTAGCGGGACCCTACGAGCAGCACTTC. Residues: CASRHGLAGPYEQHF.

This clonotype was seen ten or more times. The chain employs TRBV11-2 and TRBJ1-5, with 10 positions matching TRBD1. Germline V gene lookup returns CDR1 SGHAT and CDR2 FQNNGV. The CDR3 has 15 residues. With V trimmed by 3 bases and J by 5 bases, 4 bases remained unmatched. The CDR3: CASSLGQGRHQPQHF. CDR3 nucleotide sequence: TGTGCCAGCAGCTTGGGACAGGGGAGGCATCAGCCCCAGCATTTT.

This clonotype showed up many times. The J gene is TRBJ2-3, the V gene TRBV4-2; no clear D. The CDR3 consists of 15 residues. Trimming took 0 bases from V and 0 from J, leaving 7 bases between them. Germline-derived CDR1 and CDR2 are LGHNA and YNFKEQ. CDR3 sequence reads: CASSQEGSSTDTQYF. The DNA for the CDR3 is TGTGCCAGCAGCCAAGAGGGCAGCAGCACAGATACGCAGTATTTT.

The chain couples TRBV29-1 to TRBJ1-2, with D possibly matching TRBD1 (5 bases). This CDR3 comprises 14 residues. Germline CDR1 is SQVTM and CDR2 is ANQGSEA. The V end was cut by 4 bases, the J end by 3 bases, with 15 bases between. For the CDR3, the DNA is TGCAGCGTTGTCATATCGGGGGTTGACTATGGCTACACCTTC. This translates into CSVVISGVDYGYTF.